This T cell receptor beta chain emerged from a study of T cell changes during pregnancy in multiple sclerosis. The CDR3 has 15 residues. The junction had 8 bases not matched to a gene; V was cut back by 7 bases and J by 7 bases. Germline V gene data show CDR1 as MNHNY and CDR2 as SVGAGI (reference sequence). Only in-frame clones appear in the TCRdb table, and some are missing; sequencing was by immunoSEQ multiplex PCR. The sample lists 50,000 or so clones; roughly 92% were seen once. The source of this sequence is a female donor with multiple sclerosis, enrolled in a pregnancy study. This rearrangement joins TRBV6-6 to TRBJ1-6; 9 bases line up with TRBD1. The source was CD4+ T cells from peripheral blood mononuclear cells, collected in the third trimester of pregnancy. CDR3 nucleotide sequence: TGTGCCAGCAACAAGTCGGGACAGGGAAATTCACCCCTCCACTTT. Translation: CASNKSGQGNSPLHF.